These 9 T cell receptor beta chains share one sample of origin, sequenced in a study of blood T cell repertoires in COVID-19. Assay: immunoSEQ multiplex PCR; the TCRdb copy retains only in-frame clones and omits some. In the table there are about 98,000 clones, approximately 88% of which are singletons. The sample comprised peripheral blood. All receptors come from a human donor in a cohort sampled during active COVID-19.

A few counts support this clone. This chain links TRBV4-1 with TRBJ1-2; TRBD1 might be the D (5 bases). CDR1 and CDR2 (germline): MGHRA, YSYEKL. The CDR3 has 16 residues. V was trimmed by 1 base and J by 4 bases, leaving 16 bases between them. CDR3 loop: CASSQVGQGPIYGYTF. CDR3 nucleotide sequence: TGCGCCAGCAGCCAAGTGGGTCAGGGCCCAATCTATGGCTACACCTTC.

J is TRBJ1-3 and V is TRBV7-2; 9 bases agree with TRBD1. With 5 bases clipped from V and 6 bases from J, the junction kept 2 bases outside the gene matches. Per the germline V gene, CDR1 is SGHTA and CDR2 is FQGNSA. This CDR3 is 13 amino acids long. CDR3 sequence reads: CASSGQGTNTIYF. In nucleotides, the CDR3 is TGTGCCAGCAGCGGACAGGGGACAAACACCATATATTTT.

V is TRBV19 and J is TRBJ2-5; 8 positions agree with TRBD2. CDR1 is LNHDA and CDR2 is SQIVND in the germline V gene (reference sequence). V shed 11 bases, J shed 2 bases, and the junction held 13 bases outside the gene matches. The CDR3 loop spans 15 amino acids. The CDR3 sequence: CASRGSGVGQETQYF. CDR3 sequence (DNA): TGTGCCTCCCGGGGTAGCGGGGTGGGACAAGAGACCCAGTACTTC.

V usage is TRBV7-2 and J usage is TRBJ1-6; D uncertain. The CDR3 sequence is 15 residues long. Germline lookup yields CDR1 SGHTA and CDR2 FQGNSA. V shed 1 base and J shed 6 bases, with 10 bases lying between them. The CDR3 DNA follows: TGTGCCAGCAGCTTAGGAGGCGGGGTTAATTCACCCCTCCACTTT. Its protein product is CASSLGGGVNSPLHF. Combining the CDR3 with reference TRBV7-2 and TRBJ1-6 gives the whole variable domain GAGVSQSPSNKVTEKGKDVELRCDPISGHTALYWYRQSLGQGLEFLIYFQGNSAPDKSGLPSDRFSAERTGGSVSTLTIQRTQQEDSAVYLCASSLGGGVNSPLHFGNGTRLTVT.

V is TRBV5-5 and J is TRBJ2-1; the match to TRBD2 covers 10 bases. In germline, CDR1 is SGHKS, CDR2 YYEKEE (reference sequence). The CDR3 contains 16 residues. The V gene end was trimmed by 5 bases and the J gene end by 0 bases; junction bases not matched to a gene: 5. This chain's CDR3 is CASSSSGGLSYNEQFF. The CDR3 DNA follows: TGTGCCAGCAGTTCTAGCGGGGGCCTCTCCTACAATGAGCAGTTCTTC.

This clone has a single count. V and J are TRBV7-9 and TRBJ1-4; 7 bases line up with TRBD1. V lost 5 bases to trimming and J lost 3 bases; unmatched junction nucleotides: 18. Germline V gene data show CDR1 as SEHNR and CDR2 as FQNEAQ (reference sequence). CDR3 length equals 19 residues. The CDR3 DNA follows: TGTGCCAGCAGCGGGTTCGGGACAGCTCCCTCGGTGGCTAATGAAAAACTGTTTTTT. This codes for CASSGFGTAPSVANEKLFF.

The rearrangement links TRBV4-2 to TRBJ2-2; 11 bases agree with TRBD2. With 4 bases clipped from V and 0 bases from J, the junction kept 7 bases outside the gene matches. The CDR3 loop spans 18 amino acids. CDR1 is LGHNA and CDR2 is YNFKEQ in the germline V gene. Here the CDR3 DNA reads TGTGCCAGCAGCCCCGGACTAGCGGGTTACGCGAACACCGGGGAGCTGTTTTTT. Protein sequence: CASSPGLAGYANTGELFF.

CDR3 residues: CASSLSAWQGKLFF. DNA of the CDR3: TGCGCCAGCAGCTTGTCCGCTTGGCAGGGAAAACTGTTTTTT. The rearrangement links TRBV5-1 to TRBJ1-4, with a tentative D call TRBD1 (5 bases). The V and J ends lost 1 base and 10 bases respectively, with 14 bases between them. There are 14 residues in the CDR3. From germline, CDR1 is SGHRS and CDR2 YFSETQ.

This chain connects TRBV3-1 (or the pseudogene TRBV3-2) to TRBJ2-5; 7 bases align to TRBD1. Per germline, CDR1 LGHDT and CDR2 YNNKEL (reference sequence). V lost 5 bases, J lost 1 base, and 4 bases stayed unmatched. The CDR3 contains 14 residues. The CDR3 sequence is CASSSRQGQETQYF. As DNA, the CDR3 is TGTGCCAGCAGCTCCCGACAGGGCCAAGAGACCCAGTACTTC.